This T cell receptor beta chain stems from a study of blood T cell repertoires in COVID-19. Study-wide background: From T cells, B-cell-depleted T cells, or PBMCs came the material, which was cDNA or gDNA.

As processed by the authors: Nucleated cell number was recorded as an estimate derived from reference gene primer amplification. Clones were sequenced by immunoSEQ multiplex PCR, and TCRdb holds only the in-frame ones, with some missing. The V and J calls and clone size were taken over from that table, and D and trimming were inferred from the DNA. The sample records 90,000 to 120,000 clones, around 89% being singletons. Germline trimming cut 2 bases from V and 0 bases from J; bases unmatched to any gene: 2. CDR1 is KGHSH and CDR2 is LQKENI in the germline V gene. The CDR3 covers 15 residues. The source is a man aged 50-59 years with active or convalescent COVID-19. Material: peripheral blood. The V and J genes are TRBV18 and TRBJ1-1, with 8 bases matching TRBD1. CDR3 protein: CASSPVGQVNTEAFF. DNA for the CDR3: TGTGCCAGCTCACCAGTGGGACAGGTGAACACTGAAGCTTTCTTT.